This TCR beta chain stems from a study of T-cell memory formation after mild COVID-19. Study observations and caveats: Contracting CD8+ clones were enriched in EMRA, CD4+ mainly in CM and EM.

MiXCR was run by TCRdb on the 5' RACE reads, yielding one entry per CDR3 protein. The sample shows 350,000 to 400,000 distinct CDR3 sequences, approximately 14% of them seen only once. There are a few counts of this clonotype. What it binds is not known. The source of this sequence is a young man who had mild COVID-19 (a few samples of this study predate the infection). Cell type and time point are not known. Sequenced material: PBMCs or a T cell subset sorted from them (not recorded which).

The CDR3 DNA reads as TGTGCCAGCAGCCGAGGACTAGCGGGCCCATATACGCAGTATTTT. Its translation: CASSRGLAGPYTQYF. The chain employs TRBV7-2 and TRBJ2-3; TRBD2 matches 11 bases. This CDR3 has 15 residues. Per germline, CDR1 SGHTA and CDR2 FQGNSA. The V gene end was trimmed by 5 bases and the J gene end by 7 bases; junction bases not matched to a gene: 8.